Below are 2 T cell receptor beta chains sequenced from a single sample in a study of T-cell reconstitution after alpha-beta-depleted transplantation in children (TCRdb year 2016). Receptor amplification or capture employed PCR. Instrument on record: Illumina HiSeq 2500. To normalize quantification of the TCRbeta repertoire, the TCR libraries were built with molecular barcoding that relied on unique molecular identifiers. TCRdb handled the public reads itself, with Q25 trimming in fastp and clone calling in MiXCR, and kept productive beta chains. One record per CDR3 amino acid sequence lists the most common genes and DNA. The sample table holds approximately 240,000 distinct CDR3 sequences, of which about 8.8% were seen once. The top ten clonotypes cover 5% to 6% of the sample. Material: PBMCs from the stem cell graft donor, obtained from the stem cell graft. These receptors were collected from a human donor who donated a stem cell graft to a child with SCID.

The V call is TRBV5-1, the J call TRBJ1-2; 7 bases map to TRBD1. The CDR3 spans 17 residues. The V segment lost 0 bases and the J segment 2 bases; nucleotides outside the gene matches: 10. The germline gives CDR1 SGHRS, CDR2 YFSETQ. The CDR3 region is CASSLAGGTQGNYGYTF. The CDR3 DNA is TGCGCCAGCAGCTTGGCCGGGGGGACACAGGGGAACTATGGCTACACCTTC.

This clonotype was seen ten or more times. This chain links TRBV6-5 with TRBJ2-1, with D tentatively TRBD2 (6 bases). V was shortened by 0 bases and J by 9 bases, with 18 bases between the two germline ends. Germline CDR1 MNHEY, CDR2 SVGAGI. This CDR3 has 16 residues. The CDR3 nucleotides are TGTGCCAGCAGTTACTCGATGGAGGGAGGTCTCGGTGAGCAGTTCTTC. Its protein product is CASSYSMEGGLGEQFF.